A selection of T cell receptor beta chains follows, all from one sample in a study of beta chain features in type 1 diabetes. Clones were sequenced by immunoSEQ multiplex PCR, and TCRdb holds only the in-frame ones, with some missing. The top ten clones hold 0.053% of a sample with 250,000 or so clones, around 65% of them seen once. The sequenced sample was naive CD4+ T cells from blood. These receptors were obtained from a man younger than 45 in good health. CDR3s include the opening cysteine and the closing phenylalanine or tryptophan. A D gene is named only where the DNA matches it firmly. Expanded clones get a size class; other rows say once, few or many, or leave the size out.

cdr3_aa: CASSLHGTGNTIYF
cdr3_nt: TGCGCCAGCAGCTTGCACGGAACTGGAAACACCATATATTTT
j_call: TRBJ1-3
d_call: -
v_call: TRBV5-1
clone_size: -

cdr3_aa: CASSFQEETQYF
cdr3_nt: TGTGCCAGCAGCTTTCAGGAAGAGACCCAGTACTTC
j_call: TRBJ2-5
d_call: -
v_call: TRBV7-6
clone_size: -

cdr3_aa: CSVVGSTRYEQYF
cdr3_nt: TGCAGCGTTGTAGGGTCCACCCGCTACGAGCAGTACTTC
j_call: TRBJ2-7
d_call: -
v_call: TRBV29-1
clone_size: -

cdr3_aa: CASSVGSGRVYNEQFF
cdr3_nt: TGTGCCAGCAGCGTCGGGAGCGGGAGGGTCTACAATGAGCAGTTCTTC
j_call: TRBJ2-1
d_call: TRBD2
v_call: TRBV7-9
clone_size: -

cdr3_aa: CASSPTGEWDTQYF
cdr3_nt: TGTGCCAGCTCACCAACAGGGGAGTGGGATACGCAGTATTTT
j_call: TRBJ2-3
d_call: TRBD1
v_call: TRBV18
clone_size: few

cdr3_aa: CASSRDGYGYTF
cdr3_nt: TGTGCCAGCAGCCGCGACGGCTATGGCTACACCTTC
j_call: TRBJ1-2
d_call: -
v_call: TRBV7-2
clone_size: -

cdr3_aa: CASSETQGVSGYTF
cdr3_nt: TGTGCCAGCAGTGAAACACAGGGGGTGAGCGGCTACACCTTC
j_call: TRBJ1-2
d_call: TRBD1
v_call: TRBV2
clone_size: -

cdr3_aa: CASSELNRLDEQYF
cdr3_nt: TGTGCCAGCAGTGAACTGAACAGGCTGGACGAGCAGTACTTC
j_call: TRBJ2-7
d_call: -
v_call: TRBV2
clone_size: -

cdr3_aa: CSAERGSGTDTQYF
cdr3_nt: TGCAGCGCAGAACGGGGGAGTGGGACAGATACGCAGTATTTT
j_call: TRBJ2-3
d_call: -
v_call: TRBV29-1
clone_size: -

cdr3_aa: CAISTTSGSDTQYF
cdr3_nt: TGTGCCATCAGTACGACTAGCGGGAGTGATACGCAGTATTTT
j_call: TRBJ2-3
d_call: TRBD2
v_call: TRBV10-3
clone_size: -

cdr3_aa: CSVFSGSLPGETQYF
cdr3_nt: TGCAGCGTCTTTAGCGGGAGCCTTCCGGGGGAGACCCAGTACTTC
j_call: TRBJ2-5
d_call: TRBD2
v_call: TRBV29-1
clone_size: -

cdr3_aa: CSAGRQLNTEAFF
cdr3_nt: TGCAGCGCAGGTCGGCAGTTGAACACTGAAGCTTTCTTT
j_call: TRBJ1-1
d_call: -
v_call: TRBV29-1
clone_size: -

cdr3_aa: CASSPPNQPQHF
cdr3_nt: TGTGCCAGCTCACCACCGAATCAGCCCCAGCATTTT
j_call: TRBJ1-5
d_call: -
v_call: TRBV18
clone_size: few

cdr3_aa: CASSWGRDQPQHF
cdr3_nt: TGTGCCAGCAGCTGGGGGAGGGATCAGCCCCAGCATTTT
j_call: TRBJ1-5
d_call: -
v_call: TRBV27
clone_size: few

cdr3_aa: CASRAGTGNIQYF
cdr3_nt: TGTGCCAGCAGAGCCGGGACAGGGAACATTCAGTACTTC
j_call: TRBJ2-4
d_call: TRBD1
v_call: TRBV7-8
clone_size: few

cdr3_aa: CASSLRGWESEQYF
cdr3_nt: TGTGCCAGCAGCTTAAGAGGGTGGGAGTCGGAGCAGTACTTC
j_call: TRBJ2-7
d_call: -
v_call: TRBV7-2
clone_size: -

cdr3_aa: CASSVVASGFDEQYF
cdr3_nt: TGTGCCAGCAGCGTAGTGGCTAGCGGGTTCGACGAGCAGTACTTC
j_call: TRBJ2-7
d_call: TRBD2
v_call: TRBV9
clone_size: -

cdr3_aa: CASAQGETQYF
cdr3_nt: TGTGCCAGCGCCCAGGGTGAGACCCAGTACTTC
j_call: TRBJ2-5
d_call: -
v_call: TRBV7-9
clone_size: -

cdr3_aa: CAISFPPSPDTQYF
cdr3_nt: TGTGCCATCAGTTTCCCCCCATCCCCAGATACGCAGTATTTT
j_call: TRBJ2-3
d_call: -
v_call: TRBV10-3
clone_size: -

cdr3_aa: CASSEHGLSGNTIYF
cdr3_nt: TGTGCCAGCAGTGAACACGGGCTATCTGGAAACACCATATATTTT
j_call: TRBJ1-3
d_call: -
v_call: TRBV6-1
clone_size: -

cdr3_aa: CSVRTGRNQPQHF
cdr3_nt: TGCAGCGTCCGGACAGGGCGAAATCAGCCCCAGCATTTT
j_call: TRBJ1-5
d_call: TRBD1
v_call: TRBV29-1
clone_size: few

cdr3_aa: CASSENGGAQYF
cdr3_nt: TGCGCCAGCAGTGAGAACGGGGGCGCGCAGTATTTT
j_call: TRBJ2-3
d_call: -
v_call: TRBV10-1
clone_size: once

cdr3_aa: CASSFQGAHEQYF
cdr3_nt: TGTGCCAGCAGCTTCCAAGGGGCACACGAGCAGTACTTC
j_call: TRBJ2-7
d_call: -
v_call: TRBV5-4
clone_size: -

cdr3_aa: CASRDSLNTGELFF
cdr3_nt: TGTGCCAGCAGGGACAGCCTGAACACCGGGGAGCTGTTTTTT
j_call: TRBJ2-2
d_call: -
v_call: TRBV2
clone_size: -

cdr3_aa: CASSQDWDRYYEQYF
cdr3_nt: TGCGCCAGCAGCCAAGATTGGGACAGGTACTACGAGCAGTACTTC
j_call: TRBJ2-7
d_call: TRBD1
v_call: TRBV4-3
clone_size: -

cdr3_aa: CASRMQGRSEETQYF
cdr3_nt: TGCGCCAGCAGGATGCAGGGGCGCTCAGAAGAGACCCAGTACTTC
j_call: TRBJ2-5
d_call: -
v_call: TRBV5-1
clone_size: -

cdr3_aa: CASSLGDRGRLPETQYF
cdr3_nt: TGCGCCAGCAGCTTGGGGGACAGGGGCCGGCTCCCAGAGACCCAGTACTTC
j_call: TRBJ2-5
d_call: TRBD1
v_call: TRBV5-1
clone_size: once

cdr3_aa: CASSSRLGTDTQYF
cdr3_nt: TGTGCCAGCAGCTCCCGGTTGGGCACAGATACGCAGTATTTT
j_call: TRBJ2-3
d_call: -
v_call: TRBV7-9
clone_size: -

cdr3_aa: CASTAGHQETQYF
cdr3_nt: TGCGCCAGCACAGCGGGACATCAAGAGACCCAGTACTTC
j_call: TRBJ2-5
d_call: -
v_call: TRBV5-1
clone_size: -